This TCR beta chain was recovered during a study of T-cell reconstitution after alpha-beta-depleted transplantation in children. The authors prepared the TCRbeta library with unique molecular identifiers. Each CDR3 protein is one row after TCRdb ran MiXCR on the PCR reads. In the table there are 490,000 or so distinct CDR3 sequences, 12% of which are singletons. Trimming cost V 4 bases and J 9 bases; bases outside gene matches: 10. This CDR3 spans 14 amino acids. This sequence was found in a human donor who donated a stem cell graft to a child with combined immunodeficiency. The starting material was PBMCs from the stem cell graft donor, obtained from the stem cell graft. The chain joins TRBV5-7 to TRBJ1-5; 7 bases align to TRBD1. TRBV5-7 carries the ORF label, with uncertain function. The chain's CDR3 is CASSLNRGGGPQHF. CDR3 sequence (DNA): TGTGCCAGCAGCCTCAACAGGGGTGGAGGGCCCCAGCATTTT.